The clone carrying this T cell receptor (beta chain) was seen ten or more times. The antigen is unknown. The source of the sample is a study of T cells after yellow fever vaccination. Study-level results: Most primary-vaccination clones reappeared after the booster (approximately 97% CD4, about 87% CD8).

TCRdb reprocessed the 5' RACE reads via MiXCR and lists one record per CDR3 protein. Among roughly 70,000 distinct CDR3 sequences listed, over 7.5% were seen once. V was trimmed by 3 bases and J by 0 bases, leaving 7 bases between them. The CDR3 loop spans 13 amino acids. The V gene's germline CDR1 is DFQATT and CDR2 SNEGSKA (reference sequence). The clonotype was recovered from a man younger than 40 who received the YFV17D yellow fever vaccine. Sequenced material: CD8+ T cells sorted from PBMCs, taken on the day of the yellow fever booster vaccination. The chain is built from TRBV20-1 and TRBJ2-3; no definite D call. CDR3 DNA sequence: TGCAGTGCTAGGGCCGCTAGCACAGATACGCAGTATTTT. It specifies CSARAASTDTQYF.